These 20 T cell receptor beta chains were all obtained from the same sample, sequenced in a study of blood T cell repertoires in COVID-19. Generated by immunoSEQ multiplex PCR, the TCRdb table keeps only in-frame clones and is missing some. This sample has approximately 130,000 clones, with roughly four fifths found just once. Sequencing was performed on peripheral blood. Every receptor here comes from a human donor in a cohort sampled during active COVID-19.

The V call is TRBV6-5, the J call TRBJ1-6; D remains ambiguous. This CDR3 is 16 amino acids long. V gave up 0 bases and J gave up 9 bases, with 15 bases separating them. The germline gives CDR1 MNHEY, CDR2 SVGAGI. The CDR3 sequence is CASSYSPPTTGSPLHF. The DNA for the CDR3 is TGTGCCAGCAGTTACTCTCCCCCAACAACGGGTTCACCCCTCCACTTT.

The chain combines TRBV3-1 (or the pseudogene TRBV3-2) with TRBJ2-5; 13 nucleotides line up with TRBD2. Germline V gene sequence: CDR1 LGHDT, CDR2 YNNKEL (reference sequence). The length of the CDR3 is 20 residues. V shed 0 bases, J shed 4 bases, and the junction held 14 bases outside the gene matches. The chain's CDR3 is CASSQEGFGLAGARGETQYF. The CDR3 DNA follows: TGTGCCAGCAGCCAAGAAGGTTTTGGACTAGCGGGGGCCAGGGGAGAGACCCAGTACTTC.

The chain joins TRBV6-5 to TRBJ1-4; 8 nucleotides align to TRBD1. The CDR3 has 15 amino acids. Germline CDR1 is MNHEY and CDR2 is SVGAGI. V shed 2 bases and J 10 bases; nucleotides not matched to a gene: 9. Here the CDR3 DNA reads TGTGCCAGCAGTTACCAGGGACAGGCAACCGGAAAACTGTTTTTT. Translated: CASSYQGQATGKLFF.

The chain uses TRBV19 and TRBJ1-6; TRBD1 might be the D (5 bases). CDR1 LNHDA and CDR2 SQIVND come from the germline V gene (reference sequence). V was shortened by 3 bases and J by 9 bases, with 15 bases between the two germline ends. The CDR3 runs to 15 residues. DNA for the CDR3: TGTGCCAGTAGTATGAACAGGCCGCTGGGTTCACCCCTCCACTTT. It translates to CASSMNRPLGSPLHF.

The chain carries TRBV7-8 and TRBJ2-1; 8 bases align to TRBD1. V shed 6 bases and J 1 base; nucleotides not matched to a gene: 5. The CDR3 extends over 15 amino acids. Germline V gene lookup returns CDR1 SGHVS and CDR2 FQNEAQ. The CDR3 DNA reads TGTGCCAGCAGACAGGACAGGGCTTCCTACAATGAGCAGTTCTTC. Residues: CASRQDRASYNEQFF.

The chain combines TRBV5-1 with TRBJ2-2; TRBD2 matches at 12 bases. Germline assignment: CDR1 SGHRS and CDR2 YFSETQ. Germline trimming cut 0 bases from V and 5 bases from J; bases unmatched to any gene: 2. This CDR3 has 16 amino acids. In nucleotides, the CDR3 is TGCGCCAGCAGCTTGGTCGGGACTAGCGGGACCGGGGAGCTGTTTTTT. This sequence encodes CASSLVGTSGTGELFF. Combining the CDR3 with reference TRBV5-1 and TRBJ2-2 gives the whole variable domain KAGVTQTPRYLIKTRGQQVTLSCSPISGHRSVSWYQQTPGQGLQFLFEYFSETQRNKGNFPGRFSGRQFSNSRSEMNVSTLELGDSALYLCASSLVGTSGTGELFFGEGSRLTVL.

The CDR3 DNA reads as TGTGCCAGCAGCGGCTGGGGCCTCGGGGATACGCAGTATTTT. Protein sequence: CASSGWGLGDTQYF. V gene TRBV13 combines with J gene TRBJ2-3, with a tentative D call TRBD1 (5 bases). With 5 bases removed from V and 6 bases from J, the gap between germline ends came to 15 bases. The CDR3 runs 14 residues. CDR1 and CDR2 from the germline V gene are PRHDT and FYEKMQ (reference sequence).

The rearrangement uses TRBV7-9 and TRBJ2-2, with TRBD2 matching over 9 bases. CDR1 SEHNR and CDR2 FQNEAQ come from the germline V gene (reference sequence). Unmatched junction bases numbered 10, after V lost 2 bases and J lost 0 bases. The CDR3 has 19 amino acids. In DNA, the CDR3 is TGTGCCAGCAGCTTATTGAGGCGGGGGGGCCTCCCGAACACCGGGGAGCTGTTTTTT. The encoded protein is CASSLLRRGGLPNTGELFF. Combining the CDR3 with reference TRBV7-9 and TRBJ2-2 gives the whole variable domain DTGVSQNPRHKITKRGQNVTFRCDPISEHNRLYWYRQTLGQGPEFLTYFQNEAQLEKSRLLSDRFSAERPKGSFSTLEIQRTEQGDSAMYLCASSLLRRGGLPNTGELFFGEGSRLTVL.

This sequence joins TRBV4-1 and TRBJ2-5, with 7 positions matching TRBD2. This CDR3 contains 16 residues. Germline CDR1 and CDR2: MGHRA and YSYEKL. J was trimmed by 2 bases and V by 3 bases; bases with no gene match: 9. CDR3 nucleotide sequence: TGCGCCAGCAGCCACGGTGACGGGACTAATCAAGAGACCCAGTACTTC. As protein: CASSHGDGTNQETQYF.

The chain uses TRBV5-1 and TRBJ1-2; D not resolved. This CDR3 spans 15 amino acids. V was trimmed by 0 bases and J by 8 bases, leaving 17 bases between them. From germline, CDR1 is SGHRS and CDR2 YFSETQ. CDR3 coding DNA: TGCGCCAGCAGCTTGGTTGGTGTGAGGGAGGGCGGCTACACCTTC. The encoded protein is CASSLVGVREGGYTF.

The J gene is TRBJ1-1, the V gene TRBV5-4, with D hard to call. CDR1 is SGHNT, CDR2 YYREEE, per germline (reference sequence). This CDR3 has 13 residues. Trimming took 0 bases from V and 1 from J, leaving 4 bases between them. DNA of the CDR3: TGTGCCAGCAGCTTGGACTGGAACACTGAAGCTTTCTTT. Amino acid sequence: CASSLDWNTEAFF.

CDR3 sequence reads: CASSPTGFNQPQHF. The DNA for the CDR3 is TGTGCCAGCTCGCCCACAGGTTTTAATCAGCCCCAGCATTTT. The chain combines TRBV18 with TRBJ1-5; a weak D match, TRBD1 (5 bases). Germline V CDR1 and CDR2: KGHSH, LQKENI. The CDR3 length is 14 residues. Trimming took off 6 bases at V and 4 bases at J, with 13 bases between the two ends.

In its sample, this clone was seen many times. This chain connects TRBV5-1 to TRBJ1-2; the D gene is possibly TRBD1 (5 bases). V was clipped by 2 bases and J by 5 bases, with 10 bases between them. The CDR3 is made up of 13 amino acids. From germline, CDR1 is SGHRS and CDR2 YFSETQ. The CDR3 reads CASSLWGEYGYTF. The CDR3 bases are TGCGCCAGCAGCTTATGGGGGGAGTATGGCTACACCTTC.

This chain uses TRBV5-1 with TRBJ2-7, with TRBD2 identical over 15 bases. Germline V gives CDR1 SGHRS, CDR2 YFSETQ. V was clipped by 4 bases and J by 6 bases; unmatched bases: 2. There are 14 residues in the CDR3. CDR3 sequence: CASSTGLAGGEQYF. CDR3 DNA sequence: TGCGCCAGCAGCACGGGACTAGCGGGGGGCGAGCAGTACTTC.

This clone occurred once. This chain uses TRBV27 with TRBJ1-3, with D hard to call. CDR3 length: 13 residues. Germline V gives CDR1 MNHEY, CDR2 SMNVEV (reference sequence). Trimming cost V 6 bases and J 3 bases, with 9 bases left between them. CDR3 residues: CASSSLFGNTIYF. The CDR3 DNA sequence: TGTGCCAGCAGCTCCCTTTTTGGAAACACCATATATTTT.

This clone has just one count. V gene TRBV13 combines with J gene TRBJ2-3; perhaps TRBD1 as D (6 bases). The CDR3 contains 15 residues. Trimming stripped 3 bases from V and 1 base from J, with 11 bases between. Germline V gene data show CDR1 as PRHDT and CDR2 as FYEKMQ (reference sequence). CDR3: CASSFLRTGTDTQYF. DNA for the CDR3: TGTGCCAGCAGCTTCCTTCGGACAGGCACAGATACGCAGTATTTT.

This sequence joins TRBV2 and TRBJ1-1; D is unresolved. CDR1 is SNHLY and CDR2 is FYNNEI in the germline V gene. This CDR3 is built from 12 residues. With 9 bases removed from V and 0 bases from J, the gap between germline ends came to 8 bases. In DNA, the CDR3 is TGTGCCAGAGCTCTCATGAACACTGAAGCTTTCTTT. Its protein product is CARALMNTEAFF. Full variable domain (remainder filled in from reference TRBV2 and TRBJ1-1): EPEVTQTPSHQVTQMGQEVILRCVPISNHLYFYWYRQILGQKVEFLVSFYNNEISEKSEIFDDQFSVERPDGSNFTLKIRSTKLEDSAMYFCARALMNTEAFFGQGTRLTVV.

This clone has just one count. This rearrangement joins TRBV12-3 or TRBV12-4 to TRBJ1-2; TRBD1 matches 7 bases. With V trimmed by 5 bases and J by 9 bases, 9 bases remained unmatched. The CDR3 loop spans 13 amino acids. CDR3 DNA: TGTGCCAGCAGTCGACAGGGCCGCCAGAGCTACACCTTC. The encoded protein is CASSRQGRQSYTF.

The rearrangement links TRBV27 to TRBJ2-2, with 9 bases matching TRBD1. This CDR3 is 20 amino acids long. Germline CDR1 reads MNHEY; CDR2 reads SMNVEV (reference sequence). Losses at the gene ends were 6 bases for V and 3 bases for J; bases not matched to a gene: 20. CDR3 coding DNA: TGTGCCAGCAGCCCGACCCAGTCTTCTTACAGGGGGCACTACACCGGGGAGCTGTTTTTT. It codes for CASSPTQSSYRGHYTGELFF.

This sequence joins TRBV5-6 and TRBJ2-7; the match to TRBD2 covers 7 bases. This CDR3 has 17 amino acids. The germline CDR1 and CDR2 sequences are SGHDT and YYEEEE. The V and J ends lost 4 bases and 0 bases, in that order; junction bases with no gene match: 13. The CDR3 here is CASSPLLERGGSYEQYF. For the CDR3, the DNA is TGTGCCAGCAGCCCACTCCTCGAGCGGGGAGGCTCCTACGAGCAGTACTTC.